The 17 T cell receptor beta chains in this list originate from one sample, sequenced in a study of neurological immune-mediated disorders. TCRdb processed the 5' RACE reads anew with MiXCR; each CDR3 protein has one entry. The sample contains more than 50,000 distinct CDR3 sequences, roughly 3.5% of which appear only once. The sample taken for sequencing was PBMCs. Source of these receptors: a woman aged 55-70 years with multiple sclerosis.

At least ten counts were recorded for this clonotype. The chain is built from TRBV5-1 and TRBJ1-1; 11 bases agree with TRBD1. V trimming: 3 bases; J trimming: 7 bases; junction bases outside the gene matches: 2. Germline V gene sequence: CDR1 SGHRS, CDR2 YFSETQ. This CDR3 has 13 amino acids. The CDR3 loop is CASSSGTGGEAFF. The CDR3 bases are TGCGCCAGCAGCTCCGGGACAGGGGGTGAAGCTTTCTTT. Full variable domain (remainder filled in from reference TRBV5-1 and TRBJ1-1): KAGVTQTPRYLIKTRGQQVTLSCSPISGHRSVSWYQQTPGQGLQFLFEYFSETQRNKGNFPGRFSGRQFSNSRSEMNVSTLELGDSALYLCASSSGTGGEAFFGQGTRLTVV.

This clonotype was seen ten or more times. The CDR3 is CASSERGILSSYNSPLHF. The CDR3, as DNA: TGTGCCAGCAGCGAGCGGGGGATTCTGAGCTCCTATAATTCACCCCTCCACTTT. The chain couples TRBV5-5 to TRBJ1-6, with D tentatively TRBD1 (5 bases). V was cut by 4 bases and J by 0 bases, with 17 bases left in between. The CDR3 extends over 18 amino acids. From germline, CDR1 is SGHKS and CDR2 YYEKEE (reference sequence).

The table lists this clonotype with many counts. The V call is TRBV5-1, the J call TRBJ2-7; maybe TRBD1 (6 bases). Germline V gene sequence: CDR1 SGHRS, CDR2 YFSETQ. V was shortened by 2 bases and J by 5 bases, with 11 bases between the two germline ends. The CDR3 runs 13 residues. CDR3 bases: TGCGCCAGCAGCTTCAGGGGTATCCACGAGCAGTACTTC. As protein: CASSFRGIHEQYF.

This clonotype was seen ten or more times. V usage is TRBV5-1 and J usage is TRBJ2-3; D gene ambiguous. This CDR3 region has 14 residues. Germline V lookup: CDR1 SGHRS, CDR2 YFSETQ. V was shortened by 0 bases and J by 2 bases, with 7 bases between the two germline ends. Here the CDR3 reads CASSLAVHTDTQYF. CDR3 bases: TGCGCCAGCAGCTTGGCAGTCCACACAGATACGCAGTATTTT.

This clonotype appeared many times. The chain's CDR3 is CASSEEAEQPQHF. Written as DNA, the CDR3 is TGTGCCAGCAGTGAAGAGGCAGAGCAGCCCCAGCATTTT. The chain couples TRBV2 to TRBJ1-5, with unresolved D. In germline, CDR1 is SNHLY, CDR2 FYNNEI. V was trimmed by 1 base and J by 7 bases, leaving 8 bases between them. This CDR3 spans 13 amino acids.

The sample holds many counts of this clonotype. J is TRBJ2-1 and V is TRBV27; 10 nucleotides agree with TRBD2. The CDR3 is 15 residues long. The V gene end was trimmed by 3 bases and the J gene end by 6 bases; junction bases not matched to a gene: 5. Germline CDR1 and CDR2: MNHEY and SMNVEV (reference sequence). The CDR3: CASSFRLAGLNEQFF. CDR3 coding DNA: TGTGCCAGCAGTTTCAGACTAGCGGGCCTCAATGAGCAGTTCTTC.

This clonotype was observed at least ten times. J is TRBJ1-2 and V is TRBV20-1; D ambiguous. V was trimmed by 6 bases and J by 1 base, leaving 9 bases between them. Looked up from germline, CDR1 is DFQATT and CDR2 is SNEGSKA (reference sequence). The CDR3 loop spans 12 amino acids. Written as DNA, the CDR3 is TGCAGTGCCTCGACCGGTAACTATGGCTACACCTTC. Translation gives CSASTGNYGYTF.

This clonotype was recorded many times. The chain recombines TRBV20-1 with TRBJ1-3; perhaps TRBD1 as D (5 bases). Deletions cut 5 bases from V and 0 bases from J, with 11 bases between. The CDR3 is 14 residues long. The germline CDR1 and CDR2 sequences are DFQATT and SNEGSKA (reference sequence). This CDR3 is CSAETVSSGNTIYF. The CDR3 DNA follows: TGCAGTGCTGAGACAGTAAGCTCTGGAAACACCATATATTTT.

This clonotype was detected ten times or more. This rearrangement joins TRBV21-1 to TRBJ2-1. TRBV21-1 is a known pseudogene. The CDR3 covers 15 residues. The CDR3 reads CASRYTRYTNNEQFF. The CDR3 bases are TGTGCCAGCAGATATACAAGATATACCAACAATGAGCAGTTCTTC.

This clonotype was counted at least ten times. J is TRBJ2-7 and V is TRBV24-1, with 8 bases that match TRBD1. Trimming took 4 bases from V and 3 from J; bases not matched to a gene: 7. Germline CDR1 and CDR2: KGHDR and SFDVKD. The CDR3 runs 15 residues. The CDR3 loop is CATSEGQGAYYEQYF. In DNA, the CDR3 is TGTGCCACCAGTGAAGGGCAGGGGGCTTACTACGAGCAGTACTTC.

In this sample, this clonotype turned up many times. The chain employs TRBV7-9 and TRBJ1-1; D is ambiguous. V was clipped by 8 bases and J by 1 base, with 11 bases between them. The CDR3 consists of 13 residues. Germline CDR1 is SEHNR and CDR2 is FQNEAQ (reference sequence). The CDR3 loop reads CASQPDGNTEAFF. The CDR3 DNA is TGTGCCAGCCAACCGGACGGGAACACTGAAGCTTTCTTT.

This clonotype was picked up many times. The chain links TRBV11-3 to TRBJ2-7, with 7 positions matching TRBD1. Looked up from germline, CDR1 is SGHNT and CDR2 is YENEEA. V lost 4 bases to trimming and J lost 4 bases; unmatched junction nucleotides: 4. The CDR3 has 13 amino acids. CDR3 DNA: TGTGCCAGCAGCTGGGGACAGTCGTACGAGCAGTACTTC. Amino acids: CASSWGQSYEQYF. Looking up the rest from reference TRBV11-3 and TRBJ2-7 gives the full variable domain: EAGVVQSPRYKIIEKKQPVAFWCNPISGHNTLYWYLQNLGQGPELLIRYENEEAVDDSQLPKDRFSAERLKGVDSTLKIQPAELGDSAVYLCASSWGQSYEQYFGPGTRLTVT.

This clonotype was counted at least ten times. V gene TRBV29-1 combines with J gene TRBJ1-2, with 10 bases identical to TRBD1. CDR1 is SQVTM, CDR2 ANQGSEA, per germline. This CDR3 contains 18 residues. V lost 3 bases and J lost 6; bases outside the gene matches: 19. CDR3 sequence (DNA): TGCAGCGTTGACGACACAGGGGACAGGGGAAGGTTAGCTGATGGCTACACCTTC. It specifies CSVDDTGDRGRLADGYTF.

This clonotype was counted ten times or more. The CDR3 DNA sequence: TGCAGTGCTAGGTCTTCGCGGGGGGGCTGGGACAATGAGCAGTTCTTC. Residues: CSARSSRGGWDNEQFF. This sequence joins TRBV20-1 and TRBJ2-1, with TRBD2 identical over 9 bases. Germline CDR1 is DFQATT and CDR2 is SNEGSKA (reference sequence). The junction had 11 bases not matched to a gene; V was cut back by 3 bases and J by 5 bases. CDR3 length equals 16 residues.

Ten or more counts support this clonotype. The junction and the germline gene differ at one end; a read error may be behind it. This chain uses TRBV20-1 with TRBJ2-5; no firm D call. The CDR3 covers 15 residues. Germline assignment: CDR1 DFQATT and CDR2 SNEGSKA (reference sequence). This CDR3 reads CSARDPLGQREIQYF. The CDR3, as DNA: TGCAGTGCTAGAGATCCACTCGGCCAACGAGAGATCCAGTACTTC.

About this clonotype: A single base separates this from a much larger clone, so it may be a read error. The J gene is TRBJ1-1, the V gene TRBV24-1; no clear D gene. CDR3 length: 13 amino acids. Germline V CDR1 and CDR2: KGHDR, SFDVKD. Here the CDR3 DNA reads TGTGCCAACAGTGATTATACAAGCACTGAAGCTTTCTTT. Protein sequence: CANSDYTSTEAFF.

This clonotype was seen many times. The rearrangement joins TRBV10-3 to TRBJ2-7; TRBD1 aligns across 7 bases. The CDR3 is made up of 20 amino acids. Germline CDR1 ENHRY, CDR2 SYGVKD. V shed 4 bases and J 3 bases; nucleotides not matched to a gene: 24. CDR3 bases: TGTGCCATCAGTGGACCCAAACCAACCCGGGACAGCCGAGAGGGCTACGAGCAGTACTTC. Its translation: CAISGPKPTRDSREGYEQYF.